These 28 T cell receptor beta chains were sequenced from one sample in a study of CD8 T cells in Susac syndrome. RNA, at about 0.45 to 1 ug, was reverse transcribed with random hexamers. TCRdb called the immunoSEQ multiplex PCR reads again in MiXCR, with one record for every CDR3 protein. The table has about 150,000 distinct CDR3 sequences, roughly 95% seen once; the top ten hold 0.16%. The source material was CD4+ T cells from PBMCs. These receptors were obtained from a human donor with Susac syndrome.

The chain employs TRBV19 and TRBJ2-1; 8 nucleotides align to TRBD2. The CDR3 totals 15 residues. Germline V gene sequence: CDR1 LNHDA, CDR2 SQIVND (reference sequence). The ends lost 5 bases at V and 4 bases at J; junction bases unmatched: 7. In DNA, the CDR3 is TGTGCCAGTAGTGCTCGCCGGGGGGGTTACAATGAGCAGTTCTTC. It codes for CASSARRGGYNEQFF.

The chain links TRBV4-1 to TRBJ2-3; 7 bases fit TRBD2. The germline CDR1 and CDR2 sequences are MGHRA and YSYEKL. The CDR3 covers 16 residues. Trimming cost V 0 bases and J 2 bases; bases outside gene matches: 5. The CDR3 DNA follows: TGCGCCAGCAGCCAAGAGTACGGGGGGACCACAGATACGCAGTATTTT. Encoded protein: CASSQEYGGTTDTQYF.

The DNA for the CDR3 is TGTGCCAGCAGCTTAGCTCAGGGGGAGCATCAGCCCCAGCATTTT. Translation gives CASSLAQGEHQPQHF. The gene calls are TRBV7-6 and TRBJ1-5, with 7 positions matching TRBD1. This CDR3 spans 15 amino acids. The V and J ends lost 0 bases and 5 bases, in that order; junction bases with no gene match: 4. Per germline, CDR1 SGHVS and CDR2 FNYEAQ.

This chain uses TRBV5-4 with TRBJ2-5, with TRBD2 as a possible D gene (5 bases). Trimming pared 4 bases from V and 4 bases from J, leaving 20 bases between. There are 16 residues in the CDR3. The germline gives CDR1 SGHNT, CDR2 YYREEE (reference sequence). The CDR3 nucleotides are TGTGCCAGCAGCCGCGCCCAACTAGACCTCTCAGAGACCCAGTACTTC. Translation: CASSRAQLDLSETQYF.

The chain joins TRBV7-9 to TRBJ1-4; D might be TRBD1 (6 bases). The germline V and J ends were trimmed by 1 base and 4 bases, with 7 bases remaining between them. CDR3 length: 14 residues. Germline V gives CDR1 SEHNR, CDR2 FQNEAQ (reference sequence). The CDR3, as DNA: TGTGCCAGCAGCTTAGGACAGGTTAATGAAAAACTGTTTTTT. It is translated as CASSLGQVNEKLFF.

The chain carries TRBV9 and TRBJ2-7, with D tentatively TRBD2 (5 bases). Germline lookup yields CDR1 SGDLS and CDR2 YYNGEE. This CDR3 spans 15 amino acids. The V and J ends lost 0 bases and 5 bases respectively, with 15 bases between them. The CDR3 reads CASSVGALSGNEQYF. Written as DNA, the CDR3 is TGTGCCAGCAGCGTAGGGGCCCTCTCGGGGAACGAGCAGTACTTC. The full variable domain, rest sourced from reference TRBV9 and TRBJ2-7, is DSGVTQTPKHLITATGQRVTLRCSPRSGDLSVYWYQQSLDQGLQFLIQYYNGEERAKGNILERFSAQQFPDLHSELNLSSLELGDSALYFCASSVGALSGNEQYFGPGTRLTVT.

The chain is built from TRBV7-9 and TRBJ1-6, with TRBD1 as a possible D gene (5 bases). V lost 5 bases and J 4 bases, leaving 12 bases between the germline ends. Germline values: CDR1 SEHNR, CDR2 FQNEAQ (reference sequence). CDR3 size: 15 residues. CDR3 DNA: TGTGCCAGCAGCCCGAACGGGACTTATAATTCACCCCTCCACTTT. It is translated as CASSPNGTYNSPLHF.

The chain uses TRBV11-2 and TRBJ2-7; D perhaps matches TRBD1 (6 bases). V lost 4 bases to trimming and J lost 2 bases, with 21 bases between them. This CDR3 is built from 17 residues. Germline lookup yields CDR1 SGHAT and CDR2 FQNNGV. The CDR3 sequence: CASSSLRGQGFTYEQYF. CDR3 in DNA: TGTGCCAGCAGCTCTCTCAGGGGCCAGGGGTTTACCTACGAGCAGTACTTC.

DNA for the CDR3: TGTGCCAGCAGCGTAGCCGTCGGACGGGGCGCCTACGAGCAGTACTTC. This translates into CASSVAVGRGAYEQYF. The chain recombines TRBV9 with TRBJ2-7, with D perhaps assigned TRBD1 or TRBD2 (5 bases each). CDR3 length equals 16 residues. Germline V CDR1 and CDR2: SGDLS, YYNGEE. V lost 0 bases to trimming and J lost 2 bases, with 15 bases between them.

This sequence joins TRBV9 and TRBJ2-1; TRBD2 matches at 11 bases. Germline assignment: CDR1 SGDLS and CDR2 YYNGEE. This CDR3 contains 14 residues. V trimming: 3 bases; J trimming: 6 bases; junction bases outside the gene matches: 2. The CDR3 sequence: CASSDSGGANEQFF. The CDR3 DNA reads TGTGCCAGCAGCGATAGCGGGGGGGCCAATGAGCAGTTCTTC.

This chain connects TRBV23-1 to TRBJ1-5; D call uncertain. TRBV23-1 is annotated as an ORF whose role is uncertain. CDR3 length equals 11 residues. The V and J ends lost 3 bases and 5 bases respectively, with 2 bases between them. CDR3 in DNA: TGCGCCAGCAGTCAGGATCAGCCCCAGCATTTT. Protein sequence: CASSQDQPQHF.

This clonotype is a singleton in its sample. V usage is TRBV4-1 and J usage is TRBJ2-4; D is undetermined. The ends were cut back, 4 bases at V and 8 bases at J, with 6 bases in the middle. The CDR3 consists of 11 residues. Germline assignment: CDR1 MGHRA and CDR2 YSYEKL. The CDR3 coding sequence is TGCGCCAGCAGCCTTAATCACATTCAGTACTTC. It yields the protein CASSLNHIQYF.

The V call is TRBV7-2, the J call TRBJ2-1, with a tentative D call TRBD1 (5 bases). With 5 bases removed from V and 4 bases from J, the gap between germline ends came to 12 bases. The CDR3 runs 14 residues. Germline loops: CDR1 SGHTA, CDR2 FQGNSA. In DNA form, the CDR3 reads TGTGCCAGCAGCCCAATTAGGGGTTACAATGAGCAGTTCTTC. This gives the protein CASSPIRGYNEQFF.

The chain employs TRBV23-1 and TRBJ1-1; tentative D call: TRBD1 (6 bases). TRBV23-1 belongs to the ORF category, with a function that is uncertain. The V end was cut by 4 bases, the J end by 4 bases, with 19 bases between. CDR3 length equals 16 residues. CDR3: CASSRYPGHPATEAFF. The CDR3 DNA reads TGCGCCAGCAGTCGATATCCGGGACACCCCGCCACTGAAGCTTTCTTT.

This chain links TRBV20-1 with TRBJ2-7; 7 bases align to TRBD1. V dropped 6 bases and J dropped 3; count of bases not matched to a gene: 11. The CDR3 contains 14 residues. The germline CDR1 and CDR2 sequences are DFQATT and SNEGSKA (reference sequence). The CDR3 reads CSAPRQGNFYEQYF. In DNA, the CDR3 is TGCAGTGCCCCGAGACAGGGAAATTTCTACGAGCAGTACTTC.

A single count supports this clonotype. V usage is TRBV13 and J usage is TRBJ2-3; no firm D call. The germline gives CDR1 PRHDT, CDR2 FYEKMQ (reference sequence). V was trimmed by 4 bases and J by 4 bases, leaving 12 bases between them. The CDR3 is made up of 14 amino acids. The CDR3 nucleotides read TGTGCCAGCAGCTACGGTAAAGTAGCAGATACGCAGTATTTT. This encodes CASSYGKVADTQYF.

J is TRBJ2-7 and V is TRBV29-1, with TRBD2 matching over 10 bases. The V and J ends lost 3 bases and 4 bases, in that order; junction bases with no gene match: 3. There are 13 residues in the CDR3. Germline lookup yields CDR1 SQVTM and CDR2 ANQGSEA. This CDR3 is CSVDLAGDYEQYF. CDR3 bases: TGCAGCGTTGATCTAGCGGGGGATTACGAGCAGTACTTC.

V usage is TRBV25-1 and J usage is TRBJ1-1, with D unresolved. V shed 3 bases and J shed 8 bases, with 7 bases lying between them. Germline CDR1 is MGHDK and CDR2 is SYGVNS. CDR3 length: 11 residues. This CDR3 is CASSDGIEAFF. The CDR3 region has the DNA TGTGCCAGCAGTGACGGGATAGAAGCTTTCTTT.

This chain joins TRBV6-2 or TRBV6-3 and TRBJ2-7; 7 bases fit TRBD2. This CDR3 is built from 15 residues. The germline CDR1 and CDR2 sequences are MNHEY and SVGEGT. The J segment lost 7 bases and the V segment lost 5 bases, leaving 14 bases of the junction unmatched. As DNA, the CDR3 is TGTGCCAGCAGTCGTCCGGGACTACCCCCCGTGGAGCAGTACTTC. Encoded protein: CASSRPGLPPVEQYF.

V gene TRBV20-1 combines with J gene TRBJ2-7; D might be TRBD1 or TRBD2, each matching 5 bases. CDR1 and CDR2 (germline): DFQATT, SNEGSKA (reference sequence). V lost 3 bases and J 1 base, leaving 10 bases between the germline ends. The CDR3 runs to 13 residues. CDR3 protein: CSARRDRSYEQYF. The CDR3 nucleotides are TGCAGTGCTAGGAGGGACCGTTCCTACGAGCAGTACTTC.

The J gene is TRBJ1-3, the V gene TRBV20-1; 8 bases are a match to TRBD1. The junction had 7 bases not matched to a gene; V was cut back by 6 bases and J by 6 bases. From germline, CDR1 is DFQATT and CDR2 SNEGSKA (reference sequence). CDR3 length: 13 amino acids. CDR3: CSASTGEVNTIYF. In DNA form, the CDR3 reads TGCAGTGCCTCGACAGGGGAGGTAAACACCATATATTTT.

V gene TRBV12-5 combines with J gene TRBJ2-4; D might be TRBD1 or TRBD2, each matching 5 bases. V lost 3 bases to trimming and J lost 10 bases, with 16 bases between them. This CDR3 comprises 14 residues. CDR1 and CDR2 from the germline V gene are LGHNT and FRNRAP. The CDR3, as DNA: TGTGCTAGTGGTTTATGGTCCGGGACCGGGATTCAGTACTTC. Translation: CASGLWSGTGIQYF.

In this sample, this clonotype turned up once. The rearrangement uses TRBV4-3 and TRBJ1-6; 7 bases align to TRBD1. J gave up 7 bases and V 2 bases, and 8 bases lay outside the gene matches. Germline CDR1 is LGHNA and CDR2 is YSLEER. CDR3 size: 16 residues. The CDR3 DNA reads as TGCGCCAGCAGCCAACTGTCCGGGACAGCAAATTCACCCCTCCACTTT. Its translation: CASSQLSGTANSPLHF.

V is TRBV7-2 and J is TRBJ2-1; D not resolved. The CDR3 contains 14 residues. Trimming left V 0 bases short and J 8 bases short, with 11 bases between. Germline values: CDR1 SGHTA, CDR2 FQGNSA. CDR3 DNA sequence: TGTGCCAGCAGCTTAGCCCTACCCCGGGATGAGCAGTTCTTC. Its protein product is CASSLALPRDEQFF. The complete variable domain, with remaining parts taken from reference TRBV7-2 and TRBJ2-1, reads GAGVSQSPSNKVTEKGKDVELRCDPISGHTALYWYRQSLGQGLEFLIYFQGNSAPDKSGLPSDRFSAERTGGSVSTLTIQRTQQEDSAVYLCASSLALPRDEQFFGPGTRLTVL.

CDR3 sequence: CASSQGSTGSSGANVLTF. In DNA form, the CDR3 reads TGTGCCAGCAGCCAAGGCTCAACGGGGAGCTCTGGGGCCAACGTCCTGACTTTC. The chain recombines TRBV4-2 with TRBJ2-6; a possible D gene is TRBD2 (5 bases). In germline, CDR1 is LGHNA, CDR2 YNFKEQ. This CDR3 is built from 18 residues. Trimming shortened V by 1 base and J by 0 bases, and 13 bases separated the two germline ends.

This chain joins TRBV15 and TRBJ2-7; D is perhaps TRBD2 (6 bases). The CDR3 covers 15 residues. V lost 5 bases and J 5 bases, leaving 19 bases between the germline ends. Germline CDR1 and CDR2: LNHNV and YYDKDF (reference sequence). CDR3 region: CATSVPGLNSHEQYF. Here the CDR3 DNA reads TGTGCCACCAGCGTACCGGGACTCAACAGCCACGAGCAGTACTTC.

The chain links TRBV20-1 to TRBJ1-2; D is possibly TRBD1 (6 bases). The V gene's germline CDR1 is DFQATT and CDR2 SNEGSKA (reference sequence). This CDR3 has 12 amino acids. The V and J ends lost 3 bases and 8 bases respectively, with 13 bases between them. In DNA form, the CDR3 reads TGCAGTGCTAGTAGCCAGGGGCAGGGCTACACCTTC. This translates into CSASSQGQGYTF.

The genes are TRBV14 and TRBJ2-3; D not resolved. This CDR3 comprises 13 residues. Between the trimmed V and J ends, which lost 4 bases and 6 bases, there was a span of 11 bases. CDR1 and CDR2 (germline): SGHDN, FVKESK. The DNA of the CDR3 is TGTGCCAGCAGCCCATTCGGTGGGGATACGCAGTATTTT. It encodes CASSPFGGDTQYF.